This TCR beta chain was recorded in a study of control samples from healthy donors and cancer patients. Sequencing used immunoSEQ multiplex PCR; TCRdb keeps in-frame clones, though not all of them. Found here are around 250,000 clones, around 79% of them singletons; the top ten hold roughly 13%. This CDR3 contains 15 residues. The V gene's germline CDR1 is MDHEN and CDR2 SYDVKM. The V end was cut by 4 bases, the J end by 2 bases, with 11 bases between. The receptor was isolated from a woman in her sixties with lung cancer. Sequencing was performed on PBMCs. The genes are TRBV28 and TRBJ2-2; TRBD1 is a possible D gene (6 bases). In nucleotides, the CDR3 is TGTGCCAGCAGTTCGTGGACAGAAAACACCGGGGAGCTGTTTTTT. Translating gives CASSSWTENTGELFF.